A selection of T cell receptor beta chains follows, all from one sample in a study of post-analysis software for immune sequencing data. TCRdb reprocessed the PCR reads via MiXCR and lists one record per CDR3 protein. The sample includes roughly 400,000 distinct CDR3 sequences, approximately 37% of them seen just once. Sequencing used blood. These receptors all stem from a girl aged 2-9 years with multiple sclerosis. CDR3s include the opening cysteine and the closing phenylalanine or tryptophan. Fields, in order: clone size, J gene, V gene, D gene, CDR3 DNA, CDR3 protein. A D gene is named only where the DNA matches it firmly. Clone size is shown for a subset of rows, as once, few, many or a class of expanded clone.

clone size: NA
J gene: TRBJ1-4
V gene: TRBV12-3/TRBV12-4
D gene: TRBD1
CDR3 DNA: TGTGCCAGCAGCCAACAGGGGATTAATGAAAAACTGTTTTTT
CDR3 protein: CASSQQGINEKLFF

clone size: NA
J gene: TRBJ1-1
V gene: TRBV4-3
D gene: NA
CDR3 DNA: TGCGCCAGCAGCCAAGAGTACAGAGCCCACATGAACACTGAAGCTTTCTTT
CDR3 protein: CASSQEYRAHMNTEAFF

clone size: NA
J gene: TRBJ2-1
V gene: TRBV27
D gene: NA
CDR3 DNA: TGTGCCAGCAGCCTCGATTCTAGCGAGAGGGTCGGTGAGCAGTTCTTC
CDR3 protein: CASSLDSSERVGEQFF

clone size: NA
J gene: TRBJ2-5
V gene: TRBV12-3/TRBV12-4
D gene: TRBD2
CDR3 DNA: TGTGCCACCGGCTTTGCGGGGGAAGAGACCCAGTACTTC
CDR3 protein: CATGFAGEETQYF

clone size: NA
J gene: TRBJ1-2
V gene: TRBV29-1
D gene: NA
CDR3 DNA: TGCAGCGTTGAAGTAATAGGGGACTCCTATGGCTACACCTTC
CDR3 protein: CSVEVIGDSYGYTF

clone size: NA
J gene: TRBJ2-1
V gene: TRBV5-6
D gene: NA
CDR3 DNA: TGTGCCAGCAGCTTGGCCCCGGGCCGGGTAGCGGTGAGAGAGCAGTTCTTC
CDR3 protein: CASSLAPGRVAVREQFF

clone size: NA
J gene: TRBJ1-1
V gene: TRBV28
D gene: NA
CDR3 DNA: TGTGCCAGCAGTTTCCGGGGAGGTGTGACTGAAGCTTTCTTT
CDR3 protein: CASSFRGGVTEAFF

clone size: NA
J gene: TRBJ1-4
V gene: TRBV5-1
D gene: TRBD1
CDR3 DNA: TGCGCCAGCAGCCCCGACAGGGGCAGAGTGAATGAAAAACTGTTTTTT
CDR3 protein: CASSPDRGRVNEKLFF

clone size: NA
J gene: TRBJ2-1
V gene: TRBV28
D gene: TRBD1
CDR3 DNA: TGTGCCAGCAGTTTCTGGCCAGGGGGCGCGGATTACAATGAGCAGTTCTTC
CDR3 protein: CASSFWPGGADYNEQFF

clone size: many
J gene: TRBJ2-7
V gene: TRBV29-1
D gene: NA
CDR3 DNA: TGCAGCGTTGAGTGGAGGTACGAGCAGTACTTC
CDR3 protein: CSVEWRYEQYF

clone size: few
J gene: TRBJ2-5
V gene: TRBV14
D gene: TRBD2
CDR3 DNA: TGTGCCAGCAGCCAAGATGTAAGCGGGAGGCTTCAAGAGACCCAGTACTTC
CDR3 protein: CASSQDVSGRLQETQYF

clone size: NA
J gene: TRBJ1-2
V gene: TRBV29-1
D gene: NA
CDR3 DNA: TGCAGCGTCCCCTCGCGGGGGGAGGTCTATGGCTACACCTTC
CDR3 protein: CSVPSRGEVYGYTF

clone size: NA
J gene: TRBJ2-1
V gene: TRBV29-1
D gene: TRBD2
CDR3 DNA: TGCAGCGTCAAGACGTCCCGGGACTACTACAATGAGCAGTTCTTC
CDR3 protein: CSVKTSRDYYNEQFF

clone size: NA
J gene: TRBJ2-7
V gene: TRBV7-2
D gene: TRBD1
CDR3 DNA: TGTGCCAGCAGACGAGGGGACAGGGGACAATACGAGCAGTACTTC
CDR3 protein: CASRRGDRGQYEQYF

clone size: NA
J gene: TRBJ1-2
V gene: TRBV6-1
D gene: NA
CDR3 DNA: TGTGCCAGCAGCGAAGGAACGGTTTTTTATGGCTACACCTTC
CDR3 protein: CASSEGTVFYGYTF

clone size: NA
J gene: TRBJ2-5
V gene: TRBV14
D gene: TRBD2
CDR3 DNA: TGTGCCAGCAGCCAGACTAGCGGGGGTCAAGAGACCCAGTACTTC
CDR3 protein: CASSQTSGGQETQYF

clone size: NA
J gene: TRBJ2-3
V gene: TRBV7-9
D gene: NA
CDR3 DNA: TGTGCCAGCAGCTTTCTGGGGTCGGAGGCAGATACGCAGTATTTT
CDR3 protein: CASSFLGSEADTQYF

clone size: few
J gene: TRBJ1-2
V gene: TRBV12-3/TRBV12-4
D gene: NA
CDR3 DNA: TGTGCCAGCAGTTTAGCGCCGAATACCGGTGGCTACACCTTC
CDR3 protein: CASSLAPNTGGYTF

clone size: NA
J gene: TRBJ2-1
V gene: TRBV29-1
D gene: NA
CDR3 DNA: TGCAGCGTTGACCAGAGCTCCTACAATGAGCAGTTCTTC
CDR3 protein: CSVDQSSYNEQFF

clone size: NA
J gene: TRBJ2-3
V gene: TRBV4-1
D gene: NA
CDR3 DNA: TGCGCCAGCAGCCCCGTACAGGGTAGCACAGATACGCAGTATTTT
CDR3 protein: CASSPVQGSTDTQYF

clone size: few
J gene: TRBJ1-1
V gene: TRBV12-3/TRBV12-4
D gene: NA
CDR3 DNA: TGTGCCAGCAGTCCCCCGGCAGGGAACACTGAAGCTTTCTTT
CDR3 protein: CASSPPAGNTEAFF

clone size: few
J gene: TRBJ1-2
V gene: TRBV6-1
D gene: TRBD1
CDR3 DNA: TGTGCCAGCAACCCACGAAGACAGGGCAAGGGCTACACCTTC
CDR3 protein: CASNPRRQGKGYTF

clone size: NA
J gene: TRBJ1-2
V gene: TRBV5-6
D gene: NA
CDR3 DNA: TGTGCCAGCAGGACCCGACACGCTGGCTACACCTTC
CDR3 protein: CASRTRHAGYTF

clone size: NA
J gene: TRBJ1-2
V gene: TRBV5-1
D gene: NA
CDR3 DNA: TGCGCCAGCAGCTTCGAGACAGGTCGGCGGTATGGCTACACCTTC
CDR3 protein: CASSFETGRRYGYTF

clone size: NA
J gene: TRBJ1-2
V gene: TRBV25-1
D gene: NA
CDR3 DNA: TGTGCCAGCAGTGAATTGGCCAGGGGCTACGGCTACACCTTC
CDR3 protein: CASSELARGYGYTF

clone size: NA
J gene: TRBJ2-7
V gene: TRBV19
D gene: TRBD2
CDR3 DNA: TGTGCCAGTAAGAGCGGGGACGAGCAGTACTTC
CDR3 protein: CASKSGDEQYF

clone size: NA
J gene: TRBJ2-6
V gene: TRBV3-1
D gene: NA
CDR3 DNA: TGTGCCAGCAGCCTTTGGACTCGCTCTGGGGCCAACGTCCTGACTTTC
CDR3 protein: CASSLWTRSGANVLTF

clone size: NA
J gene: TRBJ2-7
V gene: TRBV5-1
D gene: TRBD1
CDR3 DNA: TGCGCCAGCAGCTCACTCCGGGACAGGGGTTACGAGCAGTACTTC
CDR3 protein: CASSSLRDRGYEQYF

clone size: NA
J gene: TRBJ1-4
V gene: TRBV12-3/TRBV12-4
D gene: NA
CDR3 DNA: TGTGCCAGCAGTTTCACGTTGACAGTTCCTAATGAAAAACTGTTTTTT
CDR3 protein: CASSFTLTVPNEKLFF

clone size: NA
J gene: TRBJ1-5
V gene: TRBV20-1
D gene: TRBD1
CDR3 DNA: TGCAGTGCTCAAAAGTCCGGGACAGGGCGGATGTACAGCAATCAGCCCCAGCATTTT
CDR3 protein: CSAQKSGTGRMYSNQPQHF

clone size: NA
J gene: TRBJ1-1
V gene: TRBV12-5
D gene: NA
CDR3 DNA: TGTGCTAGTGCCCAACTGGGGGTGGGTAACACTGAAGCTTTCTTT
CDR3 protein: CASAQLGVGNTEAFF

clone size: few
J gene: TRBJ1-5
V gene: TRBV12-3/TRBV12-4
D gene: TRBD1
CDR3 DNA: TGTGCCAGCAGCCCACGGGACAGCTTTCAGCCCCAGCATTTT
CDR3 protein: CASSPRDSFQPQHF

clone size: NA
J gene: TRBJ2-7
V gene: TRBV11-2
D gene: NA
CDR3 DNA: TGTGCCAGCAGCTTAGGGTCTTTGACAGCCTCCTACGAGCAGTACTTC
CDR3 protein: CASSLGSLTASYEQYF

clone size: NA
J gene: TRBJ2-4
V gene: TRBV7-8
D gene: TRBD1
CDR3 DNA: TGTGCCAGCAGCGCCTTACAGGGGGCGAATGTCAAAAACATTCAGTACTTC
CDR3 protein: CASSALQGANVKNIQYF

clone size: NA
J gene: TRBJ2-7
V gene: TRBV4-2
D gene: TRBD2
CDR3 DNA: TGTGCCAGCAGCCAGGGTAGCGGGGGCGACTACGAGCAGTACTTC
CDR3 protein: CASSQGSGGDYEQYF

clone size: NA
J gene: TRBJ2-5
V gene: TRBV6-2/TRBV6-3
D gene: NA
CDR3 DNA: TGTGCCAGCAGTTACACGGGGAGAGTAGAGACCCAGTACTTC
CDR3 protein: CASSYTGRVETQYF

clone size: few
J gene: TRBJ1-4
V gene: TRBV12-3/TRBV12-4
D gene: TRBD1
CDR3 DNA: TGTGCCAGCAGTCCAGGACAGGCCGAGGATGAAAAACTGTTTTTT
CDR3 protein: CASSPGQAEDEKLFF

clone size: few
J gene: TRBJ2-1
V gene: TRBV24-1
D gene: NA
CDR3 DNA: TGTGCCACCAGTGATCCGAACGGCCTCATAAGCCCCAATGAGCAGTTCTTC
CDR3 protein: CATSDPNGLISPNEQFF

clone size: NA
J gene: TRBJ2-5
V gene: TRBV12-3/TRBV12-4
D gene: NA
CDR3 DNA: TGTGCCAGCAGTTTACTCGGGCAGTCCCTAGCGATGGGAGAGACCCAGTACTTC
CDR3 protein: CASSLLGQSLAMGETQYF

clone size: NA
J gene: TRBJ2-7
V gene: TRBV5-1
D gene: TRBD1
CDR3 DNA: TGCGCCAGCAGCTCCTGGACAGGGTTAGGACACGAGCAGTACTTC
CDR3 protein: CASSSWTGLGHEQYF

clone size: many
J gene: TRBJ2-7
V gene: TRBV6-5
D gene: TRBD1
CDR3 DNA: TGTGCCAGCAGTTACTCCGGGACAGGCCTCTACGAGCAGTACTTC
CDR3 protein: CASSYSGTGLYEQYF

clone size: NA
J gene: TRBJ2-1
V gene: TRBV2
D gene: TRBD2
CDR3 DNA: TGTGCCAGCAGTGAAGCGGTCCTAGCGGGTTACAATGAGCAGTTCTTC
CDR3 protein: CASSEAVLAGYNEQFF

clone size: NA
J gene: TRBJ2-3
V gene: TRBV12-3/TRBV12-4
D gene: TRBD1
CDR3 DNA: TGTGCCAGCAGCCAGACAGGGGGCACAGATACGCAGTATTTT
CDR3 protein: CASSQTGGTDTQYF

clone size: few
J gene: TRBJ2-5
V gene: TRBV7-6
D gene: NA
CDR3 DNA: TGTGCCAGCAGCTTCTCACCCCAAGAGACCCAGTACTTC
CDR3 protein: CASSFSPQETQYF

clone size: NA
J gene: TRBJ2-7
V gene: TRBV20-1
D gene: TRBD2
CDR3 DNA: TGCAGTGCTAGACCTCCGGGACTAGAGTACGAGCAGTACTTC
CDR3 protein: CSARPPGLEYEQYF

clone size: few
J gene: TRBJ2-7
V gene: TRBV7-9
D gene: TRBD1
CDR3 DNA: TGTGCCAGCAGCTTATTGCCGGGACAGGGGACCTACGAGCAGTACTTC
CDR3 protein: CASSLLPGQGTYEQYF

clone size: NA
J gene: TRBJ2-7
V gene: TRBV7-9
D gene: TRBD2
CDR3 DNA: TGTGCCAGCTCAGGCGGGAGAAACGAGCAGTACTTC
CDR3 protein: CASSGGRNEQYF

clone size: few
J gene: TRBJ2-5
V gene: TRBV25-1
D gene: NA
CDR3 DNA: TGTGCCAGCAGTGAGGACGGTAAAGAGACCCAGTACTTC
CDR3 protein: CASSEDGKETQYF

clone size: NA
J gene: TRBJ2-5
V gene: TRBV5-5
D gene: NA
CDR3 DNA: TGTGCCAGCAGCTTCTGGACGGATTACGATCAGTACTTC
CDR3 protein: CASSFWTDYDQYF

clone size: NA
J gene: TRBJ2-7
V gene: TRBV10-3
D gene: TRBD2
CDR3 DNA: TGTGCCATCAGTGACCGGACTAGCGGGAGATCCTACGAGCAGTACTTC
CDR3 protein: CAISDRTSGRSYEQYF

clone size: NA
J gene: TRBJ1-4
V gene: TRBV28
D gene: NA
CDR3 DNA: TGTGCCAGCAGTTTCGGGGCGACCCCAGTTAATGAAAAACTGTTTTTT
CDR3 protein: CASSFGATPVNEKLFF

clone size: NA
J gene: TRBJ2-2
V gene: TRBV6-5
D gene: NA
CDR3 DNA: TGTGCCAGCAGTTACAGGGGACGGGCCACCGGGGAGCTGTTTTTT
CDR3 protein: CASSYRGRATGELFF

clone size: NA
J gene: TRBJ2-1
V gene: TRBV7-2
D gene: NA
CDR3 DNA: TGTGCCAGCAGCCCGGGGATATCCTACAATGAGCAGTTCTTC
CDR3 protein: CASSPGISYNEQFF

clone size: few
J gene: TRBJ2-7
V gene: TRBV3-1
D gene: NA
CDR3 DNA: TGTGCCAGCAGCCAAGATTTACGGGGCCACGAGCAGTACTTC
CDR3 protein: CASSQDLRGHEQYF

clone size: NA
J gene: TRBJ2-5
V gene: TRBV6-5
D gene: NA
CDR3 DNA: TGTGCCAGCAGTTATCGTACCAGTATCGAGACCCAGTACTTC
CDR3 protein: CASSYRTSIETQYF